These 29 T cell receptor beta chains were all obtained from the same sample, sequenced in a study of cytomegalovirus exposure and HLA in healthy donors. This PCR relied on a set of 60 Vbeta primers and 13 Jbeta primers. Profiled with immunoSEQ multiplex PCR; TCRdb holds only in-frame clones, not every one. The sample comprises about 100,000 clones, around 72% of which are singletons, and over 12% rests with the top ten. Sequencing was performed on PBMCs. The source is a male donor in good health and CMV-seropositive.

This clone was seen once. This chain joins TRBV5-6 and TRBJ1-2; weak D call: TRBD1 (6 bases). The CDR3 has 16 amino acids. Germline CDR1 is SGHDT and CDR2 is YYEEEE. V gave up 4 bases and J gave up 0 bases, with 16 bases separating them. In DNA, the CDR3 is TGTGCCAGCAGCCAGGGGATGGGCACAGCTAACTATGGCTACACCTTC. Translated: CASSQGMGTANYGYTF. The whole variable domain, remainder taken from reference TRBV5-6 and TRBJ1-2, is DAGVTQSPTHLIKTRGQQVTLRCSPKSGHDTVSWYQQALGQGPQFIFQYYEEEERQRGNFPDRFSGHQFPNYSSELNVNALLLGDSALYLCASSQGMGTANYGYTFGSGTRLTVV.

The V call is TRBV28, the J call TRBJ1-2; the D is unclear. Trimming shortened V by 6 bases and J by 2 bases, and 13 bases separated the two germline ends. Looked up from germline, CDR1 is MDHEN and CDR2 is SYDVKM. The CDR3 loop spans 14 amino acids. This chain's CDR3 is CASRPLTRNYGYTF. The CDR3 DNA follows: TGTGCCAGCAGACCACTAACTCGAAACTATGGCTACACCTTC.

This clone was picked up one time. V is TRBV14 and J is TRBJ1-5; no clear D gene. Germline CDR1 reads SGHDN; CDR2 reads FVKESK. The CDR3 extends over 18 amino acids. V lost 1 base and J 0 bases, leaving 16 bases between the germline ends. CDR3: CASSQGAPSTFSNQPQHF. The CDR3 DNA sequence: TGTGCCAGCAGCCAAGGGGCCCCATCCACCTTTAGCAATCAGCCCCAGCATTTT.

The chain joins TRBV15 to TRBJ1-2, with TRBD1 matching 8 bases. The CDR3 runs to 14 residues. Germline loops: CDR1 LNHNV, CDR2 YYDKDF (reference sequence). V lost 4 bases, J lost 7 bases, and 8 bases stayed unmatched. In DNA form, the CDR3 reads TGTGCCACCAGCACCGCGGACAGGGTAACTGGCTACACCTTC. It yields the protein CATSTADRVTGYTF.

This clone was detected only a few times. V gene TRBV5-6 combines with J gene TRBJ1-3; TRBD1 might be the D (5 bases). The V end lost 3 bases, the J end lost 8 bases, and 12 bases lay between the germline ends. The CDR3 length is 13 residues. Germline values: CDR1 SGHDT, CDR2 YYEEEE. CDR3 region: CASSSWGEHTIYF. CDR3 nucleotides: TGTGCCAGCAGCTCGTGGGGGGAGCACACCATATATTTT.

The V and J genes are TRBV4-2 and TRBJ2-1, with 11 bases identical to TRBD2. The CDR3 has 18 amino acids. The J segment lost 2 bases and the V segment lost 0 bases, leaving 6 bases of the junction unmatched. From germline, CDR1 is LGHNA and CDR2 YNFKEQ. CDR3 DNA: TGTGCCAGCAGCCAAGAGATAGCGGGGGGGCTTCCCTACAATGAGCAGTTCTTC. As protein: CASSQEIAGGLPYNEQFF.

The chain carries TRBV19 and TRBJ2-7, with 10 bases that match TRBD1. The germline gives CDR1 LNHDA, CDR2 SQIVND (reference sequence). The CDR3 is made up of 15 amino acids. Unmatched junction bases numbered 6, after V lost 5 bases and J lost 2 bases. This chain's CDR3 is CASSGQGGFTYEQYF. Here the CDR3 DNA reads TGTGCCAGTAGTGGACAGGGGGGCTTCACCTACGAGCAGTACTTC.

V usage is TRBV14 and J usage is TRBJ1-2, with D perhaps matching TRBD1 (6 bases). Germline CDR1 SGHDN, CDR2 FVKESK. Trimming removed 3 bases at V and 2 bases at J, with 7 bases between. The CDR3 sequence is 13 residues long. The DNA of the CDR3 is TGTGCCAGCAGCCAGGGACAAAACTATGGCTACACCTTC. This codes for CASSQGQNYGYTF.

This clone was detected many times. The V call is TRBV7-9, the J call TRBJ2-5; D perhaps matches TRBD2 (7 bases). CDR1 and CDR2 (germline): SEHNR, FQNEAQ (reference sequence). Trimming took off 7 bases at V and 1 base at J, with 10 bases between the two ends. The CDR3 is 13 residues long. The CDR3 region has the DNA TGTGCCAGCACCGGGGGGCTCCAAGAGACCCAGTACTTC. Its translation is CASTGGLQETQYF.

The chain combines TRBV19 with TRBJ2-7; 8 bases match TRBD2. V gave up 4 bases and J gave up 0 bases; unmatched junction bases: 5. CDR1 is LNHDA and CDR2 is SQIVND in the germline V gene (reference sequence). CDR3 length: 15 residues. Here the CDR3 DNA reads TGTGCCAGTAGTAATCAGGGGACTAGCTCCTACGAGCAGTACTTC. This translates into CASSNQGTSSYEQYF.

V is TRBV18 and J is TRBJ1-1, with unresolved D. The CDR3 spans 14 residues. Germline values: CDR1 KGHSH, CDR2 LQKENI. The V end lost 2 bases, the J end lost 1 base, and 8 bases lay between the germline ends. CDR3 sequence (DNA): TGTGCCAGCTCACCAATCAACGGGAACACTGAAGCTTTCTTT. Its translation: CASSPINGNTEAFF.

This chain links TRBV6-5 with TRBJ2-3; a weak D match, TRBD2 (6 bases). V gave up 8 bases and J gave up 1 base, with 16 bases separating them. This CDR3 contains 15 residues. Germline V lookup: CDR1 MNHEY, CDR2 SVGAGI. CDR3 residues: CASARTKRGTDTQYF. DNA for the CDR3: TGTGCCAGCGCTAGGACTAAGCGGGGCACAGATACGCAGTATTTT.

The V and J genes are TRBV29-1 and TRBJ1-1; TRBD1 aligns across 8 bases. Germline V gives CDR1 SQVTM, CDR2 ANQGSEA. Trimming took 6 bases from V and 5 from J; bases not matched to a gene: 8. This CDR3 comprises 13 residues. CDR3 coding DNA: TGCAGCGTGCACAGGGGGACGGGGACTGAAGCTTTCTTT. This encodes CSVHRGTGTEAFF.

The rearrangement links TRBV25-1 to TRBJ2-3, with 12 bases aligning to TRBD1. The V segment lost 6 bases and the J segment 6 bases; nucleotides outside the gene matches: 7. The CDR3 runs 15 residues. Germline values: CDR1 MGHDK, CDR2 SYGVNS. In nucleotides, the CDR3 is TGTGCCAGCAGGACCGGGACAGGGGGCATCGATACGCAGTATTTT. Its translation is CASRTGTGGIDTQYF.

In regard to this clone: This same CDR3 is encoded by further DNA sequences in the sample. This chain uses TRBV27 with TRBJ1-6; no firm D call. CDR3 size: 12 residues. Germline loops: CDR1 MNHEY, CDR2 SMNVEV (reference sequence). The germline V and J ends were trimmed by 5 bases and 6 bases, with 5 bases remaining between them. The CDR3 protein is CASSPINSPLHF. The CDR3 coding sequence is TGTGCCAGCAGTCCTATTAATTCACCCCTCCACTTT.

The gene calls are TRBV7-2 and TRBJ2-2; 12 nucleotides agree with TRBD2. CDR1 is SGHTA and CDR2 is FQGNSA in the germline V gene. This CDR3 region has 17 residues. V shed 0 bases, J shed 4 bases, and the junction held 3 bases outside the gene matches. The CDR3 is CASSLALAGGSTGELFF. The CDR3 DNA reads as TGTGCCAGCAGCTTAGCACTAGCGGGGGGTTCCACCGGGGAGCTGTTTTTT.

The chain recombines TRBV9 with TRBJ1-6; D is possibly TRBD1 (6 bases). V lost 2 bases and J lost 6, with 12 bases in between. Germline CDR1 SGDLS, CDR2 YYNGEE. The CDR3 runs to 15 residues. The CDR3 here is CASSVSQGRNSPLHF. As DNA, the CDR3 is TGTGCCAGCAGCGTCTCGCAGGGGCGTAATTCACCCCTCCACTTT.

The count of this clone is one. J is TRBJ1-1 and V is TRBV11-2, with no clear D. V was clipped by 4 bases and J by 8 bases, with 11 bases between them. This CDR3 has 12 amino acids. Looked up from germline, CDR1 is SGHAT and CDR2 is FQNNGV. The CDR3, as DNA: TGTGCCAGCAGCTCGCTAACGGGGGAAGCTTTCTTT. It yields the protein CASSSLTGEAFF.

Points on this clone: The same CDR3 arises from other DNA sequences in this sample as well. CDR3 region: CASRSQGDSNQPQHF. DNA of the CDR3: TGTGCCAGCAGGTCACAGGGGGATAGCAATCAGCCCCAGCATTTT. The chain is built from TRBV6-5 and TRBJ1-5, with 8 positions matching TRBD1. Trimming cost V 6 bases and J 0 bases; bases outside gene matches: 4. Germline-derived CDR1 and CDR2 are MNHEY and SVGAGI. The CDR3 extends over 15 amino acids.

V usage is TRBV11-3 and J usage is TRBJ2-2; TRBD1 agrees at 7 bases. CDR3 size: 14 residues. Germline CDR1 SGHNT, CDR2 YENEEA. J gave up 4 bases and V 5 bases, and 4 bases lay outside the gene matches. CDR3 in amino acids: CASSPDRVTGELFF. CDR3 DNA: TGTGCCAGCAGCCCCGACAGGGTCACCGGGGAGCTGTTTTTT.

This clone was seen more than once but under ten times. The rearrangement joins TRBV5-1 to TRBJ1-1; 9 nucleotides match TRBD1. After removal of 4 bases from V and 5 bases from J, the junction contained 6 bases not matched to a gene. CDR1 and CDR2 (germline): SGHRS, YFSETQ. The length of the CDR3 is 14 residues. The CDR3 is CASSTDRGRTEAFF. CDR3 coding DNA: TGCGCCAGCAGCACGGACAGGGGACGGACTGAAGCTTTCTTT.

The rearrangement uses TRBV15 and TRBJ2-5; D gene uncertain. From germline, CDR1 is LNHNV and CDR2 YYDKDF (reference sequence). Trimming removed 0 bases from V and 0 bases from J, with 11 bases in between. The CDR3 contains 16 residues. The CDR3 DNA is TGTGCCACCAGCAGAGATCGCGGCGATAACCAAGAGACCCAGTACTTC. As protein: CATSRDRGDNQETQYF.

V and J are TRBV5-1 and TRBJ1-2, with TRBD1 as a possible D gene (5 bases). Germline CDR1 is SGHRS and CDR2 is YFSETQ. The CDR3 extends over 16 amino acids. With 2 bases removed from V and 1 base from J, the gap between germline ends came to 15 bases. CDR3 loop: CASSFGAAGDNYGYTF. CDR3 DNA: TGCGCCAGCAGCTTCGGGGCAGCGGGGGATAACTATGGCTACACCTTC.

This chain uses TRBV7-2 with TRBJ2-1; D remains unclear. The germline CDR1 and CDR2 sequences are SGHTA and FQGNSA. The V end lost 4 bases, the J end lost 11 bases, and 9 bases lay between the germline ends. The CDR3 sequence is 11 residues long. The CDR3 sequence is CASSSGDQQFF. The CDR3 DNA reads TGTGCCAGCAGCTCAGGCGATCAGCAGTTCTTC.

The V gene is TRBV11-3, the J gene TRBJ2-7, with D possibly matching TRBD2 (5 bases). Trimming stripped 4 bases from V and 3 bases from J, with 19 bases between. Germline V gene lookup returns CDR1 SGHNT and CDR2 YENEEA. The CDR3 spans 16 residues. Written as DNA, the CDR3 is TGTGCCAGCAGCTCCTACTACGGGGTCAATGACTACGAGCAGTACTTC. Its translation is CASSSYYGVNDYEQYF.

In its sample, this clone was seen once. The V call is TRBV7-2, the J call TRBJ2-7; possible D gene TRBD2, 6 bases. Germline lookup yields CDR1 SGHTA and CDR2 FQGNSA. With 4 bases removed from V and 7 bases from J, the gap between germline ends came to 14 bases. The CDR3 extends over 13 amino acids. CDR3 region: CASSSLTRTEQYF. The DNA for the CDR3 is TGTGCCAGCAGCTCCTTGACTAGAACGGAGCAGTACTTC.

There are a few counts of this clone. V and J are TRBV7-6 and TRBJ2-3, with TRBD2 identical over 11 bases. The CDR3 length is 15 residues. J was trimmed by 5 bases and V by 3 bases; bases with no gene match: 4. The germline V gene has CDR1 SGHVS and CDR2 FNYEAQ. The DNA of the CDR3 is TGTGCCAGCAGCTTTAGCGGGGGGGCAGGAGATACGCAGTATTTT. The encoded protein is CASSFSGGAGDTQYF.

The chain employs TRBV11-3 and TRBJ2-7; 8 bases fit TRBD2. V shed 8 bases and J 4 bases; nucleotides not matched to a gene: 4. Germline CDR1 SGHNT, CDR2 YENEEA. The CDR3 has 12 amino acids. The CDR3 DNA is TGTGCCAGCTCCCGGGGGGGATACGAGCAGTACTTC. This sequence encodes CASSRGGYEQYF.

V usage is TRBV10-3 and J usage is TRBJ2-3; possibly TRBD1 for D (5 bases). The germline V gene encodes CDR1 ENHRY and CDR2 SYGVKD. This CDR3 spans 14 amino acids. The germline V and J ends were trimmed by 9 bases and 1 base, with 14 bases remaining between them. CDR3 sequence reads: CAIQDSLGTDTQYF. CDR3 nucleotides: TGTGCCATACAAGACAGCCTAGGCACAGATACGCAGTATTTT.